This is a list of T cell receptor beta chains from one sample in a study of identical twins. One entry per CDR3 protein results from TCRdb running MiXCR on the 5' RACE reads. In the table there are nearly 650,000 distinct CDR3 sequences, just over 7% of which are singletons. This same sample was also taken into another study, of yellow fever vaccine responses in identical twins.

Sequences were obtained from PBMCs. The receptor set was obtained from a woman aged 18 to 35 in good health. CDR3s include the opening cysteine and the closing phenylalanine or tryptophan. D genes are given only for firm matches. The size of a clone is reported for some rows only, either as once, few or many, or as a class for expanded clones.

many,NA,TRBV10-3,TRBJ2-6,TGTGCCATCAGTGAGGTTAAGGGCTCTGGGGCCAACGTCCTGACTTTC,CAISEVKGSGANVLTF
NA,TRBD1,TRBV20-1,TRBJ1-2,TGCAGTGCTGGGGACAGGGTTTCCTATGGCTACACCTTC,CSAGDRVSYGYTF
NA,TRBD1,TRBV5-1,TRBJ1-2,TGCGCCAGCAGCTTGGACAGGGGGGCAAGAGGCTACACCTTC,CASSLDRGARGYTF
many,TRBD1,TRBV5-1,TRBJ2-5,TGCGCCAGCAGCATAGGGACAGCTCCGGTGGAGACCCAGTACTTC,CASSIGTAPVETQYF
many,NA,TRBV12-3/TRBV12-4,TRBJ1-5,TGTGCCAGCAGTTTCGATAGCAATCAGCCCCAGCATTTT,CASSFDSNQPQHF
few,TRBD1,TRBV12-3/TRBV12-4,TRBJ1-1,TGTGCCAGCATCCCCGGGACAGGGTATACTGAAGCTTTCTTT,CASIPGTGYTEAFF
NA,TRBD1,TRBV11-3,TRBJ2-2,TGTGCCAGCAGCTTTACGACAGGGTTGAGCACCGGGGAGCTGTTTTTT,CASSFTTGLSTGELFF
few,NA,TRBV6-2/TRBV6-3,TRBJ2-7,TGTGCCAGCAGTTATGGGGACCGGTACTCCTACGAGCAGTACTTC,CASSYGDRYSYEQYF
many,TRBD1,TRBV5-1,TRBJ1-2,TGCGCCAGCAGCCCCCAGGACAGGTCCTATGGCTACACCTTC,CASSPQDRSYGYTF
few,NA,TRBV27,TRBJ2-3,TGTGCCAGCGGGAGAGTCGGAGATACGCAGTATTTT,CASGRVGDTQYF
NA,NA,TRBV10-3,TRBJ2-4,TGTGCCTCGGCCAGCTCTTTGACCGACTATAACATTCAGTACTTC,CASASSLTDYNIQYF
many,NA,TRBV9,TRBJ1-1,TGTGCCAGCAATGAAGGGGTAAACACTGAAGCTTTCTTT,CASNEGVNTEAFF
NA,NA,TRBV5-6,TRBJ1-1,TGTGCCAGCAGCTTGGTGATGGTGAACACTGAAGCTTTCTTT,CASSLVMVNTEAFF
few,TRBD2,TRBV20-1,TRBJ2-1,TGCAGTGCTTATAAGCGGGAGGGCCTGGGGGAGCAGTTCTTC,CSAYKREGLGEQFF
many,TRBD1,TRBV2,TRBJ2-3,TGTGCCAGCACAGGGGGCGTGGGGAGCACAGATACGCAGTATTTT,CASTGGVGSTDTQYF
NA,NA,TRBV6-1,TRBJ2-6,TGTGCCAGCGGGGGGGCCAGCTCTGGGGCCAACGTCCTGACTTTC,CASGGASSGANVLTF
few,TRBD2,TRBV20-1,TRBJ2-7,TGCAGTGCCGCCCGGGACTACACCTACGAGCAGTACTTC,CSAARDYTYEQYF
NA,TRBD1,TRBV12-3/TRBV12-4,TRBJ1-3,TGTGCCAGCAGTTTGCGTCGCGGGACAGGGATCTTCGGAAACACCATATATTTT,CASSLRRGTGIFGNTIYF
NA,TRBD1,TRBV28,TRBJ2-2,TGTGCCAGCAGTTCCCGGGACAGACTCACCGGGGAGCTGTTTTTT,CASSSRDRLTGELFF
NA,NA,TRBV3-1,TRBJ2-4,TGTGCCAGCAGCCCCCAGGGTAACCTAGCCAAAAACATTCAGTACTTC,CASSPQGNLAKNIQYF
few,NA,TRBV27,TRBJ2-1,TGTGCCAGCAGATATAGCCTAGCCTACAATGAGCAGTTCTTC,CASRYSLAYNEQFF
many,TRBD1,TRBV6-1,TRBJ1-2,TGTGCCAGCAGGCCCCTGACAGGGACCTATGGCTACACCTTC,CASRPLTGTYGYTF
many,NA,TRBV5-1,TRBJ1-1,TGCGCCAGCAGCTTTGCAGCACAGCTGAACACTGAAGCTTTCTTT,CASSFAAQLNTEAFF
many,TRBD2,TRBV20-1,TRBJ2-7,TGCAGTGCTAGGGGGGGACTAGCGGGAGTCGGGTACTTC,CSARGGLAGVGYF
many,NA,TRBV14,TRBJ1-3,TGTGCCAGCAGTCCTCCACCAGGCTCTGGAAACACCATATATTTT,CASSPPPGSGNTIYF
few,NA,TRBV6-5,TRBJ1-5,TGTGCCAGCAGTTACCTAGGCCAAGTGGGCAATCAGCCCCAGCATTTT,CASSYLGQVGNQPQHF